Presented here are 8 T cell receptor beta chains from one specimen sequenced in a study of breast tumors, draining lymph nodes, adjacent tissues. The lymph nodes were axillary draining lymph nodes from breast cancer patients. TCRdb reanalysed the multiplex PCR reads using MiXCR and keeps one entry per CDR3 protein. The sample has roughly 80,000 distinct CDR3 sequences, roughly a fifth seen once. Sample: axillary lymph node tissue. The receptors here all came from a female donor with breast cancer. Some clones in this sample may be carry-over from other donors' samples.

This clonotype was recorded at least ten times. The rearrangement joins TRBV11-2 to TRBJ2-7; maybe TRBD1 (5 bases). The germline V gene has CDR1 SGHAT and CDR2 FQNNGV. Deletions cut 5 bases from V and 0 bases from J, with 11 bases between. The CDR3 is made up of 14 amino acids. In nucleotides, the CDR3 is TGTGCCAGCAGCCGACCCCAGGGCTCCTACGAGCAGTACTTC. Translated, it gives CASSRPQGSYEQYF.

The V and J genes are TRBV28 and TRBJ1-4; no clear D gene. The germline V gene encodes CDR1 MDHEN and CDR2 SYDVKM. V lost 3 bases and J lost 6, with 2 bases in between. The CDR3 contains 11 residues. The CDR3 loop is CASSFYEKLFF. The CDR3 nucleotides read TGTGCCAGCAGTTTTTATGAAAAACTGTTTTTT. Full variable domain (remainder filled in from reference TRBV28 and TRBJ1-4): DVKVTQSSRYLVKRTGEKVFLECVQDMDHENMFWYRQDPGLGLRLIYFSYDVKMKEKGDIPEGYSVSREKKERFSLILESASTNQTSMYLCASSFYEKLFFGSGTQLSVL.

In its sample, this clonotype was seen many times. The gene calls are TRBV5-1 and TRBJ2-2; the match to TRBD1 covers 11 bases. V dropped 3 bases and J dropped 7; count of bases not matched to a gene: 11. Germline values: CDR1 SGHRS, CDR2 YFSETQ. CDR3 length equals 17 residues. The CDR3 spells CASSWTGGARGNGELFF. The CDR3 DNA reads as TGCGCCAGCAGCTGGACAGGGGGCGCAAGGGGTAACGGGGAGCTGTTTTTT.

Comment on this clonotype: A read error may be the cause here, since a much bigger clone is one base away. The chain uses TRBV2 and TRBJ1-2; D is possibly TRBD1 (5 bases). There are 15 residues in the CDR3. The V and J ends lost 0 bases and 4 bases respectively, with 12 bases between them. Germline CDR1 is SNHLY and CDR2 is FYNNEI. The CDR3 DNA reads TGTGCCAGCAGTGAAGCAACGGGGGGAGTCTATGGCTACACCTTC. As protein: CASSEATGGVYGYTF.

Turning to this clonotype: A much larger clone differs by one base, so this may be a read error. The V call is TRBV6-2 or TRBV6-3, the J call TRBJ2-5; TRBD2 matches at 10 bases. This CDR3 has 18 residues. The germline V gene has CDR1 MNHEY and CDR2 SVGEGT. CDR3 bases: TGTGCCAGCAGTCGCCCGGGGCTAGCGGGAGAGGGGCAAGAGGCCCAGTACTTC. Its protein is CASSRPGLAGEGQEAQYF.

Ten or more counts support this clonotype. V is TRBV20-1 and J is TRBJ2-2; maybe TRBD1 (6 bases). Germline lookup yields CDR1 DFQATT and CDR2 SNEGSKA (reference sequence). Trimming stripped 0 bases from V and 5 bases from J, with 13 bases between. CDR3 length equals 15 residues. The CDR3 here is CSAREDTGPTGELFF. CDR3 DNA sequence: TGCAGTGCTAGAGAGGATACAGGGCCTACCGGGGAGCTGTTTTTT.

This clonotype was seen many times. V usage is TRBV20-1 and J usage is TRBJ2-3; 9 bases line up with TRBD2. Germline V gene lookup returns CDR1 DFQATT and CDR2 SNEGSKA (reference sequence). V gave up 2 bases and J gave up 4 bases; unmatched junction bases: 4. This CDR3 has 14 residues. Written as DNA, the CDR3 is TGCAGTGCTAGATATGGCGGGAGGGCAGATACGCAGTATTTT. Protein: CSARYGGRADTQYF.

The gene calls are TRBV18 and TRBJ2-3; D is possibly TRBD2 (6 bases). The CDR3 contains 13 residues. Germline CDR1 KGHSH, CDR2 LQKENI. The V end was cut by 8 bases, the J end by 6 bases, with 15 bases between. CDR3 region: CASARPGEDTQYF. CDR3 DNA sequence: TGTGCCAGCGCACGGCCGGGGGAGGATACGCAGTATTTT. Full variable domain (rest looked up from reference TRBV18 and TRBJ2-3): NAGVMQNPRHLVRRRGQEARLRCSPMKGHSHVYWYRQLPEEGLKFMVYLQKENIIDESGMPKERFSAEFPKEGPSILRIQQVVRGDSAAYFCASARPGEDTQYFGPGTRLTVL.